The 25 T cell receptor beta chains listed next were all sequenced from one sample in a study of T cells in Graves' hyperthyroidism and ophthalmopathy. RNA transcripts were the template for amplifying TCR beta CDR3 regions. The HTBI primer set drove a first-round RT-PCR of the TCR CDR3. TCRdb ran MiXCR on the multiplex PCR reads and lists one entry per CDR3 protein. This sample has a few hundred thousand distinct CDR3 sequences, with around 21% found just once. The sample was blood. Every receptor here comes from a man younger than 35 with Graves' hyperthyroidism.

This clonotype appeared many times. CDR3: CASIVTPGPAFF. The CDR3, as DNA: TGTGCCAGCATCGTAACTCCAGGGCCAGCTTTCTTT. V gene TRBV28 combines with J gene TRBJ1-1, with TRBD1 as a possible D gene (5 bases). Trimming shortened V by 7 bases and J by 10 bases, and 16 bases separated the two germline ends. Per germline, CDR1 MDHEN and CDR2 SYDVKM. This CDR3 region has 12 residues.

This clonotype showed up many times. The chain has TRBV5-1 and TRBJ1-1; 7 nucleotides line up with TRBD1. Germline V gene lookup returns CDR1 SGHRS and CDR2 YFSETQ. Losses at the gene ends were 3 bases for V and 3 bases for J; bases not matched to a gene: 8. The CDR3 totals 15 residues. In nucleotides, the CDR3 is TGCGCCAGCAGCTCCCGACAGGGTAGGCACACTGAAGCTTTCTTT. Encoded protein: CASSSRQGRHTEAFF.

The J gene is TRBJ2-7, the V gene TRBV6-1; TRBD1 agrees at 9 bases. CDR1 MNHNS and CDR2 SASEGT come from the germline V gene. The CDR3 contains 12 residues. V shed 6 bases, J shed 5 bases, and the junction held 2 bases outside the gene matches. The CDR3 region has the DNA TGTGCCAGCAGGGGACAGGGACACGAGCAGTACTTC. It yields the protein CASRGQGHEQYF.

The V gene is TRBV12-3 or TRBV12-4, the J gene TRBJ1-1; D remains ambiguous. This CDR3 is built from 13 residues. Trimming stripped 4 bases from V and 0 bases from J, with 6 bases between. CDR3 coding DNA: TGTGCCAGCAGTTGGATGTTGAACACTGAAGCTTTCTTT. Its protein product is CASSWMLNTEAFF.

This clonotype showed up many times. The gene calls are TRBV6-1 and TRBJ1-1, with D perhaps matching TRBD1 (6 bases). Germline V CDR1 and CDR2: MNHNS, SASEGT. V lost 5 bases to trimming and J lost 1 base, with 14 bases between them. This CDR3 contains 15 residues. The CDR3 spells CASSIGGAGNTEAFF. The DNA of the CDR3 is TGTGCCAGCAGTATTGGGGGCGCGGGGAACACTGAAGCTTTCTTT.

The table lists this clonotype with many counts. The chain is built from TRBV4-1 and TRBJ1-2; D may be TRBD1 (5 bases). Trimming removed 1 base at V and 7 bases at J, with 13 bases between. The CDR3 has 14 residues. Germline V CDR1 and CDR2: MGHRA, YSYEKL. Here the CDR3 reads CASSQGSVGAGYTF. The CDR3 DNA reads TGCGCCAGCAGCCAAGGGAGCGTCGGGGCTGGCTACACCTTC.

Many counts were recorded for this clonotype. The chain joins TRBV20-1 to TRBJ1-1; D not certain. This CDR3 is built from 14 residues. V shed 1 base and J shed 1 base, with 10 bases lying between them. The germline CDR1 and CDR2 sequences are DFQATT and SNEGSKA (reference sequence). Here the CDR3 DNA reads TGCAGTGCTAGAGGGGCAGCCTGGAACACTGAAGCTTTCTTT. Translating it yields CSARGAAWNTEAFF.

CDR3 residues: CASGPLPIRTGELFF. CDR3 in DNA: TGTGCTAGTGGTCCGCTCCCGATTCGGACCGGGGAGCTGTTTTTT. V gene TRBV12-5 combines with J gene TRBJ2-2; D remains ambiguous. Germline values: CDR1 LGHNT, CDR2 FRNRAP. V lost 5 bases, J lost 5 bases, and 15 bases lay in between. This CDR3 region has 15 residues.

Remarks on this clonotype: A junction end diverges from the germline sequence, so it may reflect a read error. V and J are TRBV18 and TRBJ1-2; TRBD1 matches at 7 bases. Germline CDR1 is KGHSH and CDR2 is LQKENI. This CDR3 has 13 amino acids. The DNA of the CDR3 is TGTGCCAGCTCCCCCGACAGGGACTATGGCCACACCTTC. It yields the protein CASSPDRDYGHTF.

This clonotype was counted many times. The J gene is TRBJ2-5, the V gene TRBV20-1; TRBD1 matches at 8 bases. This CDR3 region has 13 residues. The germline gives CDR1 DFQATT, CDR2 SNEGSKA (reference sequence). V shed 6 bases and J 7 bases; nucleotides not matched to a gene: 10. The CDR3 spells CSALTGVGATQYF. DNA for the CDR3: TGCAGTGCGCTGACAGGGGTAGGCGCGACCCAGTACTTC.

Regarding this clonotype: Relative to the germline gene, one junction end is altered; a read error may explain this. The chain employs TRBV28 and TRBJ2-7, with 8 bases identical to TRBD2. The CDR3 runs to 15 residues. The germline gives CDR1 MDHEN, CDR2 SYDVKM. CDR3 residues: CVSSPYAGGNYEQYF. Here the CDR3 DNA reads TGTGTCAGCAGTCCTTATGCGGGAGGAAACTACGAGCAGTACTTC.

This clonotype was seen at least ten times. The chain links TRBV6-1 to TRBJ1-5; 10 bases are a match to TRBD1. Germline trimming cut 6 bases from V and 1 base from J; bases unmatched to any gene: 3. Looked up from germline, CDR1 is MNHNS and CDR2 is SASEGT. There are 15 residues in the CDR3. CDR3 nucleotides: TGTGCCAGCAGGGGACAGGGGAGAAGCAATCAGCCCCAGCATTTT. It is translated as CASRGQGRSNQPQHF.

V usage is TRBV5-1 and J usage is TRBJ2-5; D remains unclear. V lost 0 bases and J 7 bases, leaving 10 bases between the germline ends. Germline loops: CDR1 SGHRS, CDR2 YFSETQ. The CDR3 totals 13 residues. The CDR3 DNA is TGCGCCAGCAGCTTGGATACGGTGGGGACCCAGTACTTC. The encoded protein is CASSLDTVGTQYF.

This clonotype was counted many times. The chain links TRBV6-1 to TRBJ1-2; 7 positions match TRBD1. The CDR3 is 14 amino acids. Germline V gene lookup returns CDR1 MNHNS and CDR2 SASEGT. The V gene end was trimmed by 3 bases and the J gene end by 3 bases; junction bases not matched to a gene: 4. The CDR3 loop reads CASSEGQYYYGYTF. The CDR3 DNA sequence: TGTGCCAGCAGTGAGGGACAGTACTACTATGGCTACACCTTC.

This chain connects TRBV6-4 to TRBJ2-3; D gene ambiguous. This CDR3 is built from 15 residues. V was clipped by 0 bases and J by 2 bases, with 9 bases between them. CDR1 MRHNA and CDR2 SNTAGT come from the germline V gene. The CDR3 coding sequence is TGTGCCAGCAGTGACTCGAAACAGCCCACAGATACGCAGTATTTT. This sequence encodes CASSDSKQPTDTQYF.

This clonotype showed up many times. V usage is TRBV12-5 and J usage is TRBJ1-1; no clear D gene. In germline, CDR1 is LGHNT, CDR2 FRNRAP. The CDR3 loop spans 15 amino acids. Between the trimmed V and J ends, which lost 1 base and 0 bases, there was a span of 9 bases. The chain's CDR3 is CASGLAPPMNTEAFF. CDR3 bases: TGTGCTAGTGGTTTGGCCCCGCCAATGAACACTGAAGCTTTCTTT.

This chain joins TRBV7-9 and TRBJ2-2; D is perhaps TRBD1 (6 bases). The CDR3 is 15 residues long. CDR1 is SEHNR and CDR2 is FQNEAQ in the germline V gene (reference sequence). The germline V and J ends were trimmed by 5 bases and 6 bases, with 16 bases remaining between them. Here the CDR3 reads CASSPRNRVAGELFF. The DNA for the CDR3 is TGTGCCAGCAGCCCGCGGAACAGGGTGGCCGGGGAGCTGTTTTTT.

This clonotype was picked up many times. V usage is TRBV12-3 or TRBV12-4 and J usage is TRBJ1-2; D may be TRBD1 (5 bases). The germline V and J ends were trimmed by 6 bases and 8 bases, with 16 bases remaining between them. The CDR3 has 13 amino acids. The CDR3: CASSPGGLRGYTF. The DNA for the CDR3 is TGTGCCAGCAGCCCCGGGGGACTCCGGGGCTACACCTTC.

This chain uses TRBV20-1 with TRBJ1-3; 7 nucleotides align to TRBD1. The V and J ends lost 1 base and 1 base, in that order; junction bases with no gene match: 10. The CDR3 runs to 17 residues. CDR1 is DFQATT, CDR2 SNEGSKA, per germline (reference sequence). Here the CDR3 DNA reads TGCAGTGCTAGAGTGGCAGGGGGGATTCCTTCTGGAAACACCATATATTTT. Translated, it gives CSARVAGGIPSGNTIYF.

The genes are TRBV5-1 and TRBJ1-6; D is perhaps TRBD1 (5 bases). Germline CDR1 reads SGHRS; CDR2 reads YFSETQ. CDR3 length: 16 residues. V gave up 5 bases and J gave up 2 bases, with 14 bases separating them. This chain's CDR3 is CASSERDVAYNSPLHF. CDR3 bases: TGCGCCAGCAGTGAAAGGGACGTCGCCTATAATTCACCCCTCCACTTT.

Comment on this clonotype: Being one base from a much bigger clone, this may be a read error. The genes are TRBV28 and TRBJ1-1, with TRBD1 identical over 7 bases. The germline gives CDR1 MDHEN, CDR2 SYDVKM. The length of the CDR3 is 16 residues. In DNA, the CDR3 is TGTGCCAGCAGTTCACAGGGGTTTCGGGGAAACACTGAAGCTTGCTTT. It codes for CASSSQGFRGNTEACF. Based on the CDR3 plus reference TRBV28 and TRBJ1-1, the full variable domain is DVKVTQSSRYLVKRTGEKVFLECVQDMDHENMFWYRQDPGLGLRLIYFSYDVKMKEKGDIPEGYSVSREKKERFSLILESASTNQTSMYLCASSSQGFRGNTEACFGQGTRLTVV.

The chain has TRBV20-1 and TRBJ2-7; 9 bases line up with TRBD1. The CDR3 is 14 residues long. CDR1 and CDR2 from the germline V gene are DFQATT and SNEGSKA (reference sequence). Unmatched junction bases numbered 8, after V lost 2 bases and J lost 6 bases. CDR3 amino acids: CSARSGTGKREQYF. In nucleotides, the CDR3 is TGCAGTGCTAGATCCGGGACAGGGAAACGCGAGCAGTACTTC.

The J gene is TRBJ1-2, the V gene TRBV28; 7 nucleotides agree with TRBD1. This CDR3 is 15 amino acids long. Trimming at V came to 7 bases and at J to 4 bases, leaving 12 bases not matched to a gene. The germline CDR1 and CDR2 sequences are MDHEN and SYDVKM. The CDR3 DNA is TGTGCCAGCACACACTATGGGGACAGCATCTATGGCTACACCTTC. Translating it yields CASTHYGDSIYGYTF.

V and J are TRBV6-5 and TRBJ2-2, with TRBD2 matching over 9 bases. The CDR3 has 16 residues. Germline values: CDR1 MNHEY, CDR2 SVGAGI. Trimming took 2 bases from V and 5 from J; bases not matched to a gene: 6. CDR3 in DNA: TGTGCCAGCAGTTACGGAGCGGGAGGCGGAACCGGGGAGCTGTTTTTT. Encoded protein: CASSYGAGGGTGELFF.

This clonotype was detected many times. The chain links TRBV5-1 to TRBJ1-1; TRBD1 aligns across 8 bases. Germline CDR1 reads SGHRS; CDR2 reads YFSETQ. The CDR3 runs to 12 residues. The V and J ends lost 0 bases and 8 bases, in that order; junction bases with no gene match: 0. The CDR3: CASSLGDREAFF. CDR3 in DNA: TGCGCCAGCAGCTTGGGGGACAGGGAAGCTTTCTTT. Filled out from reference TRBV5-1 and TRBJ1-1, the complete variable domain reads KAGVTQTPRYLIKTRGQQVTLSCSPISGHRSVSWYQQTPGQGLQFLFEYFSETQRNKGNFPGRFSGRQFSNSRSEMNVSTLELGDSALYLCASSLGDREAFFGQGTRLTVV.